The clone carrying this T cell receptor (beta chain) was counted ten times or more. Antigen unknown. Thyroid surgery had not been preceded by any treatment in any patient. This record comes from a study of metastatic and nonmetastatic thyroid tumors. Study overall: Blood and tumor or nodule tissue repertoires from malignant and benign thyroid patients were compared. Study observations and caveats: A significant increase in TCR beta diversity was reportedly seen in malignant thyroid tumors relative to benign nodules, in blood and tumor.

Authors' analysis steps: Between-group CDR3 differences, defined by clinicopathological status, yielded a distant-metastasis classifier for papillary thyroid cancer. TCRdb re-analyzed the PCR reads using MiXCR. These V and J calls originate from TCRdb's pipeline instead of the authors' own analysis. The sample gives around 8,200 clones, less than 35% of which show up once; approximately 40% is in the top ten. The V and J ends lost 0 bases and 6 bases respectively, with 9 bases between them. From germline, CDR1 is SGHDN and CDR2 FVKESK. This CDR3 has 14 residues. The sequence came from a male donor with papillary thyroid cancer or a benign thyroid nodule (not recorded which). Some clones in this sample may be carry-over from other donors' samples. The sequenced sample was tumor tissue. The gene calls are TRBV14 and TRBJ2-1; no definite D call. The CDR3 here is CASSQDLSANEQFF. The CDR3 nucleotides are TGTGCCAGCAGCCAAGACCTCAGCGCCAATGAGCAGTTCTTC.